The source of this T cell receptor beta chain is a study of response to subunit inactivated influenza vaccine. MiXCR, run by TCRdb on the RT-PCR reads, gives a single entry per CDR3 protein. This table has roughly 550,000 distinct CDR3 sequences, less than 25% appearing once. V was cut by 5 bases and J by 0 bases, with 11 bases left in between. Germline V gives CDR1 GTSNPN, CDR2 SVGIG (reference sequence). The CDR3 is 13 residues long. These sequences were also reported in another study, on T cells expressing NK-cell markers. That publication notes: For TCR beta, cDNA was produced by 5'RACE template switching with UMIs. Sorted CD3+CD56-NKG2C+, CD3+CD56+NKG2C- and CD3+CD56+NKG2C+ T cells were the source of the TCR beta repertoires. Four donors' CD3+CD56-NKG2C+ cells were dominated by the same clonotypes.

This TCR derives from a middle-aged man who received an inactivated influenza vaccine. V usage is TRBV30 and J usage is TRBJ2-7, with D maybe TRBD2 (5 bases). The source material was CD4+ T cells sorted from PBMCs, sampled roughly 13 days after vaccination. CDR3 sequence (DNA): TGTGCCTGGTTAGCGCCGAGCTCCTACGAGCAGTACTTC. Protein product: CAWLAPSSYEQYF.